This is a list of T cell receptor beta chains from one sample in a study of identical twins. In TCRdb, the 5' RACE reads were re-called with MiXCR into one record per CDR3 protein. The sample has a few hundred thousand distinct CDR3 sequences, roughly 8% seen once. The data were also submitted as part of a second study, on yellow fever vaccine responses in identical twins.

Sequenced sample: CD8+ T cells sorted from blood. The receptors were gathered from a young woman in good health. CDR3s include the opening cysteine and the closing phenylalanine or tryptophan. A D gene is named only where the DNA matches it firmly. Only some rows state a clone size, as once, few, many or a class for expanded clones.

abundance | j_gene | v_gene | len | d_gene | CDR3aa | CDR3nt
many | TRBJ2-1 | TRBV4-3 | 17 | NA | CASSQDYHSSVYNEQFF | TGCGCCAGCAGCCAAGATTACCACAGTAGCGTTTACAATGAGCAGTTCTTC
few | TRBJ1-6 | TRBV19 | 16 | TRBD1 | CASSVDRVPYNSPLHF | TGTGCCAGTAGCGTCGACAGGGTGCCCTATAATTCACCCCTCCACTTT
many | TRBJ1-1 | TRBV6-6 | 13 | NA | CASSRGMNTEAFF | TGTGCCAGCAGCCGCGGGATGAACACTGAAGCTTTCTTT
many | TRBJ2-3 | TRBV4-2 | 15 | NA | CASSPPGGHTDTQYF | TGTGCCAGCAGCCCTCCTGGGGGGCACACAGATACGCAGTATTTT
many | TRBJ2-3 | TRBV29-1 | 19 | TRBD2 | CSVDLAGGPISAGKDTQYF | TGCAGCGTGGACCTAGCGGGAGGGCCGATCTCAGCCGGGAAAGATACGCAGTATTTT
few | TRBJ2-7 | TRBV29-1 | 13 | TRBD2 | CSVVGLNSYEQYF | TGCAGCGTTGTGGGACTAAACTCCTACGAGCAGTACTTC
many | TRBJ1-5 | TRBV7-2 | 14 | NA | CASSLRDSNQPQHF | TGTGCCAGCAGCTTACGGGACAGCAATCAGCCCCAGCATTTT
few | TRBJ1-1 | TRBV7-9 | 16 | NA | CASSYPISAGGTEAFF | TGTGCCAGCAGCTATCCGATTAGCGCAGGTGGCACTGAAGCTTTCTTT
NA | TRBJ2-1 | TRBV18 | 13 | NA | CASSPPLVGEQFF | TGTGCCAGCTCACCCCCGCTGGTGGGTGAGCAGTTCTTC
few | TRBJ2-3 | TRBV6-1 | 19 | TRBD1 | CASGRTRQGLGISTDTQYF | TGTGCCAGCGGACGAACGAGACAGGGTCTGGGGATTAGCACAGATACGCAGTATTTT
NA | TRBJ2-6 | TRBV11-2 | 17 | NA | CASSPGPITLAANVLTF | TGTGCCAGCAGCCCCGGACCGATAACTCTGGCGGCCAACGTCCTGACTTTC
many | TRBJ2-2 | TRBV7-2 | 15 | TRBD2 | CASGLAGGSTGELFF | TGTGCCAGCGGACTAGCGGGAGGGAGCACCGGGGAGCTGTTTTTT
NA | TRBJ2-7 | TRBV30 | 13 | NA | CAWSVTSNYEQYF | TGTGCCTGGAGTGTGACAAGCAATTACGAGCAGTACTTC
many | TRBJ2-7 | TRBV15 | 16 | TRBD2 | CATSRGTSVTGYEQYF | TGTGCCACCAGCCGAGGAACTAGCGTTACTGGTTACGAGCAGTACTTC
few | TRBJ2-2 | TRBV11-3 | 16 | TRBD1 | CASSSDTGANVGELFF | TGTGCCAGCAGCTCCGATACAGGGGCCAACGTCGGGGAGCTGTTTTTT
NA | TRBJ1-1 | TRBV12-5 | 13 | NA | CASGLGQGTEAFF | TGTGCTAGTGGTTTGGGTCAGGGGACTGAAGCTTTCTTT
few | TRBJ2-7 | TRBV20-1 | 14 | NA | CSGLGFETGYEQYF | TGCAGTGGCCTCGGGTTCGAGACCGGGTACGAGCAGTACTTC
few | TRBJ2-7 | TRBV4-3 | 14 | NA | CASSLSRLAGEQYF | TGCGCCAGCAGCCTAAGTCGGCTAGCCGGCGAGCAGTACTTC
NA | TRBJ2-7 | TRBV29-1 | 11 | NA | CSVERGGEQYF | TGCAGCGTCGAGAGGGGAGGCGAGCAGTACTTC
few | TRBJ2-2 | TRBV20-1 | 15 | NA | CSARVRTINTGELFF | TGCAGTGCTAGAGTGCGGACAATTAACACCGGGGAGCTGTTTTTT
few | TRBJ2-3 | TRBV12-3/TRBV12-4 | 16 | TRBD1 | CASSLGDRASTDTQYF | TGTGCCAGCAGTTTAGGGGACAGGGCTAGCACAGATACGCAGTATTTT
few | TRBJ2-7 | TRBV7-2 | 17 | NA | CASSLASLGRTSYEQYF | TGTGCCAGCAGCTTAGCCTCCCTAGGTCGCACATCCTACGAGCAGTACTTC
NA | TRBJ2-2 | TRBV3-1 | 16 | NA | CASSQSVTGNTGELFF | TGTGCCAGCAGCCAATCTGTGACAGGGAACACCGGGGAGCTGTTTTTT
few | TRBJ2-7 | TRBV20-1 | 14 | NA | CSASATDMSYEQYF | TGCAGTGCTAGCGCCACCGACATGAGCTACGAGCAGTACTTC
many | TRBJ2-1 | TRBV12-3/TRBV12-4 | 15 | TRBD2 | CASSPGGGPGNEQFF | TGTGCCAGCAGTCCCGGGGGGGGGCCCGGCAATGAGCAGTTCTTC
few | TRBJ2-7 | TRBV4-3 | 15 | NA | CASSQDIQGSYEQYF | TGCGCCAGCAGCCAAGATATCCAGGGTTCTTACGAGCAGTACTTC
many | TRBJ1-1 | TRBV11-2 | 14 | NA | CASSFYSMNTEAFF | TGTGCCAGCAGCTTTTACAGCATGAACACTGAAGCTTTCTTT
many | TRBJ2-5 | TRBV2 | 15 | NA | CASRGLVSGWETQYF | TGTGCCAGCAGGGGCTTAGTCTCCGGGTGGGAGACCCAGTACTTC
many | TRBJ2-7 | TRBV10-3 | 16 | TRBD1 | CAIRGDRQGLVYEQYF | TGTGCCATCAGGGGGGATAGACAGGGTTTGGTCTACGAGCAGTACTTC
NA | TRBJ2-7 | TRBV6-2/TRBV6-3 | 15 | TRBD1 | CASSYVGQVSYEQYF | TGTGCCAGCAGTTACGTCGGACAGGTCTCCTACGAGCAGTACTTC
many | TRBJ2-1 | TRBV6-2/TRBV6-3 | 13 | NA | CASSWAPVREQFF | TGTGCCAGCAGTTGGGCCCCAGTCCGTGAGCAGTTCTTC
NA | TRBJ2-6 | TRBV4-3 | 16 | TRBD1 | CASSQGTDSGANVLTF | TGCGCCAGCAGCCAGGGGACAGACTCTGGGGCCAACGTCCTGACTTTC
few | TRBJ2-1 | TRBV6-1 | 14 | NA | CASSISRVRHEQFF | TGTGCCAGCAGCATCAGCAGGGTTCGCCATGAGCAGTTCTTC
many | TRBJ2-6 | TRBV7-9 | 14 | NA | CASSSGSGANVLTF | TGTGCCAGCAGCTCAGGGTCTGGGGCCAACGTCCTGACTTTC
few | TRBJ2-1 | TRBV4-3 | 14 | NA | CASSQIGPDNEQFF | TGCGCCAGCAGCCAAATTGGGCCGGACAATGAGCAGTTCTTC
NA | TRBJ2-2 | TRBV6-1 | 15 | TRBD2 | CASSVRLAGGGELFF | TGTGCCAGCAGTGTCAGACTAGCGGGGGGCGGGGAGCTGTTTTTT
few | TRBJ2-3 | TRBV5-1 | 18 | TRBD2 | CASSLFLSGDLSTDTQYF | TGCGCCAGCAGCTTGTTTCTTAGCGGGGACCTTAGCACAGATACGCAGTATTTT